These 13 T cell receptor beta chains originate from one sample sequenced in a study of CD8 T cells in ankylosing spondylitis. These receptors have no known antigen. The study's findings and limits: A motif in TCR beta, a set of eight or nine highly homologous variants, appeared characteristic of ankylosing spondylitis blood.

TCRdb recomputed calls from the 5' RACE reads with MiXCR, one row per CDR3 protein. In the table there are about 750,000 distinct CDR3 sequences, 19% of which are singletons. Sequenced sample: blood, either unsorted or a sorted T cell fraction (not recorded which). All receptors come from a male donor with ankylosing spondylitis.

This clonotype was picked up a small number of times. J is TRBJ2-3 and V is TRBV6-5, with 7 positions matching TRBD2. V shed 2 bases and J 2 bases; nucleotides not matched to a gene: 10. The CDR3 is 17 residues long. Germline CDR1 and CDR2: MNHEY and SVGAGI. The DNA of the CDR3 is TGTGCCAGCAGTTACGGGGCCCTGGGGGGGTACACAGATACGCAGTATTTT. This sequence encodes CASSYGALGGYTDTQYF.

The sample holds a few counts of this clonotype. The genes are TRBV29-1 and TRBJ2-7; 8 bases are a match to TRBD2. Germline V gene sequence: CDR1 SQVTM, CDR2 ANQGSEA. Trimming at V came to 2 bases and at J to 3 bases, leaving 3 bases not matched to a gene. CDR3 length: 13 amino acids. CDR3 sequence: CSVEPAGVYEQYF. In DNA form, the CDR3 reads TGCAGCGTTGAACCAGCGGGAGTCTACGAGCAGTACTTC.

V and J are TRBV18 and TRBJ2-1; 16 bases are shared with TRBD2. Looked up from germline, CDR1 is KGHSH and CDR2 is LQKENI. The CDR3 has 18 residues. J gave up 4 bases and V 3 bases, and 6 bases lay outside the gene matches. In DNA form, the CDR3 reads TGTGCCAGCTCACCCCCGGGACTAGCGGGAGGGCCATACAATGAGCAGTTCTTC. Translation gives CASSPPGLAGGPYNEQFF.

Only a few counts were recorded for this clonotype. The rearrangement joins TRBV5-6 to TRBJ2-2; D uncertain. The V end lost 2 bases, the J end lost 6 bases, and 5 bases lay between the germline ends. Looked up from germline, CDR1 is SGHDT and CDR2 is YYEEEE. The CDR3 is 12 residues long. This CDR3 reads CASSFWAGELFF. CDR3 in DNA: TGTGCCAGCAGCTTTTGGGCCGGGGAGCTGTTTTTT.

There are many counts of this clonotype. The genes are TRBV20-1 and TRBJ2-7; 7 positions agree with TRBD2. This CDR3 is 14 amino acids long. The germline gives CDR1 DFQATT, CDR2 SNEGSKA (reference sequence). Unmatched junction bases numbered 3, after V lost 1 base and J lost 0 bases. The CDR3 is CSARGASGSYEQYF. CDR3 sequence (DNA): TGCAGTGCTAGAGGTGCTAGCGGCTCCTACGAGCAGTACTTC.

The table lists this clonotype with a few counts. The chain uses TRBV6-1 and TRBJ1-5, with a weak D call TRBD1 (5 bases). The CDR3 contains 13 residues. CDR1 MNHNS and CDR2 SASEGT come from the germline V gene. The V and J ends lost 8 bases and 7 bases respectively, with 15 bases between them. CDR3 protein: CASHEQWGQPQHF. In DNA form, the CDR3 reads TGTGCCAGCCACGAACAGTGGGGCCAGCCCCAGCATTTT.

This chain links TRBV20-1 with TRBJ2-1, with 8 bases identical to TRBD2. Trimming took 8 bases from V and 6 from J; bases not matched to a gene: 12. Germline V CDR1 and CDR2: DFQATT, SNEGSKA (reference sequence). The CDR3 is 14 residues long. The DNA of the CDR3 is TGCAGTTCCGGAGCGGCGGGAGGATTCAATGAGCAGTTCTTC. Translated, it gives CSSGAAGGFNEQFF.

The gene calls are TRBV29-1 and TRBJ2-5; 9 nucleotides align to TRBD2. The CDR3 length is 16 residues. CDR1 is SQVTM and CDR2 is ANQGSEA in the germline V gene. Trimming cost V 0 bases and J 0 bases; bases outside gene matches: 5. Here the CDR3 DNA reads TGCAGCGTTGAAGATTCGGCGGGGGGGTACCAAGAGACCCAGTACTTC. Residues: CSVEDSAGGYQETQYF.

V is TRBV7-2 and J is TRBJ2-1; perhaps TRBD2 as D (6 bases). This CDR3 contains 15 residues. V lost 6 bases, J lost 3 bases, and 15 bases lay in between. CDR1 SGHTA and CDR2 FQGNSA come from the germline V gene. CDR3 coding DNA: TGTGCCAGCAGGTCCGGGAGCTTGGGCTACAATGAGCAGTTCTTC. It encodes CASRSGSLGYNEQFF.

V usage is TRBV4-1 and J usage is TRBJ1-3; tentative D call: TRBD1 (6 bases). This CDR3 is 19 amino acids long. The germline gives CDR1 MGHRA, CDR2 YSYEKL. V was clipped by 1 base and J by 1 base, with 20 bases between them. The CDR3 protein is CASSQGRGVLSNSGNTIYF. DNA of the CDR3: TGCGCCAGCAGCCAAGGGAGGGGGGTGCTAAGCAATTCTGGAAACACCATATATTTT.

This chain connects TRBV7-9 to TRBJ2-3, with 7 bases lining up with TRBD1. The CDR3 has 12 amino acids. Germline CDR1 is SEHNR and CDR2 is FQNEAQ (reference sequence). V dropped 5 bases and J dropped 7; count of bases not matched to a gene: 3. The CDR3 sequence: CASSDRAYTQYF. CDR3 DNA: TGTGCCAGCAGCGACAGGGCATATACGCAGTATTTT.

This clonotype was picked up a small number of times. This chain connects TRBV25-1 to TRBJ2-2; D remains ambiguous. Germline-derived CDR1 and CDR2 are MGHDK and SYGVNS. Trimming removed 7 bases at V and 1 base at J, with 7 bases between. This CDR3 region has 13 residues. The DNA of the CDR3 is TGTGCCAGCAAGTCGCTGAACACCGGGGAGCTGTTTTTT. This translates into CASKSLNTGELFF.

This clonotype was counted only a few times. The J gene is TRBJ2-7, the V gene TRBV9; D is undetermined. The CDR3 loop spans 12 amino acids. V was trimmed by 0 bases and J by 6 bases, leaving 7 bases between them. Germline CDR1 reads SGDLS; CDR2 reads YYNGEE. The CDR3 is CASSVDEREQYF. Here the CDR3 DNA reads TGTGCCAGCAGCGTAGACGAACGCGAGCAGTACTTC. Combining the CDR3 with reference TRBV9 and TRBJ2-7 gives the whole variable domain DSGVTQTPKHLITATGQRVTLRCSPRSGDLSVYWYQQSLDQGLQFLIQYYNGEERAKGNILERFSAQQFPDLHSELNLSSLELGDSALYFCASSVDEREQYFGPGTRLTVT.